One sample yielded the 27 T cell receptor beta chains listed below, sequenced in a study of CD8+CD57+ T cells in acquired aplastic anemia listed by TCRdb under 2018. Sequencing was performed on an Illumina HiSeq 2000. TCR beta VDJ combination and CDR3 sequence profiling used genomic DNA as the template. TCRdb reanalyzed the raw reads on its own, using fastp at Q25 for trimming and MiXCR for clone calling, and kept in-frame beta chains. Each CDR3 protein gets just one entry, which takes the most common genes and DNA from the rows behind it. The sample yields 110,000 or so distinct CDR3 sequences; about half were counted once. 30% to 35% of the sample comes from the top ten. The sample was sorted CD4+, CD8+, or CD8+CD57+ T cells (not recorded which) from PBMCs. The source is a human donor in good health, serving as a control.

This clonotype was counted only a few times. V is TRBV24-1 and J is TRBJ1-1, with 7 bases that match TRBD1. The CDR3 extends over 13 amino acids. Trimming took 4 bases from V and 9 from J; bases not matched to a gene: 7. Per germline, CDR1 KGHDR and CDR2 SFDVKD. The CDR3 loop reads CATSELTTGKAFF. The CDR3 coding sequence is TGTGCCACCAGTGAGCTCACGACAGGGAAAGCTTTCTTT.

As regards this clonotype: A much larger clone differs from this one at a single base, so this may be a read error. CDR3 amino acids: CACMVGGDHYEQYF. The CDR3 coding sequence is TGTGCCTGCATGGTCGGCGGGGACCACTACGAGCAGTACTTC. The rearrangement uses TRBV6-1 and TRBJ2-7; the D gene is possibly TRBD2 (6 bases). Germline CDR1 and CDR2: MNHNS and SASEGT. This CDR3 comprises 14 residues. V was trimmed by 11 bases and J by 3 bases, leaving 20 bases between them.

A word on this clonotype: The junction does not match germline at one end; this may be a read error. V is TRBV9 and J is TRBJ1-1; D might be TRBD1 (5 bases). This CDR3 is built from 16 residues. Per germline, CDR1 SGDLS and CDR2 YYNGEE. Here the CDR3 DNA reads TGTGCCAGCTCACGCGCCCTGGCGGGGGTGAACGCTGAAGCTTTCTTT. Its translation: CASSRALAGVNAEAFF.

This chain joins TRBV10-3 and TRBJ1-6; TRBD1 matches 7 bases. V was clipped by 2 bases and J by 8 bases; unmatched bases: 6. CDR1 is ENHRY, CDR2 SYGVKD, per germline. The CDR3 is 15 residues long. This chain's CDR3 is CAISEGPTGDSPLHF. The CDR3 DNA reads TGTGCCATCAGTGAGGGGCCAACAGGGGATTCACCCCTCCACTTT.

This clonotype was seen once. The chain carries TRBV7-9 and TRBJ2-7, with 8 bases identical to TRBD2. Unmatched junction bases numbered 10, after V lost 2 bases and J lost 7 bases. The CDR3 is 15 amino acids. CDR1 SEHNR and CDR2 FQNEAQ come from the germline V gene (reference sequence). The CDR3 reads CASSLLAGQGIEQYF. Written as DNA, the CDR3 is TGTGCCAGCAGCTTATTAGCGGGGCAGGGGATAGAGCAGTACTTC.

The V gene is TRBV6-4, the J gene TRBJ2-5; the D is unclear. This CDR3 comprises 14 residues. The V end lost 3 bases, the J end lost 1 base, and 9 bases lay between the germline ends. From germline, CDR1 is MRHNA and CDR2 SNTAGT. CDR3 sequence reads: CASSEGNLQETQYF. The CDR3 DNA is TGTGCCAGCAGTGAAGGTAACCTCCAAGAGACCCAGTACTTC.

This clonotype was seen many times. This sequence joins TRBV12-3 or TRBV12-4 and TRBJ1-4; D remains unclear. The CDR3 is made up of 14 amino acids. The ends were cut back, 1 base at V and 7 bases at J, with 10 bases in the middle. The CDR3 region is CASSLEFLGEKLFF. For the CDR3, the DNA is TGTGCCAGCAGTTTAGAATTTTTGGGTGAAAAACTGTTTTTT.

This clonotype was observed many times. The chain couples TRBV7-8 to TRBJ2-2; D not resolved. Germline CDR1 is SGHVS and CDR2 is FQNEAQ. There are 14 residues in the CDR3. V lost 2 bases and J lost 1, with 5 bases in between. In DNA, the CDR3 is TGTGCCAGCAGCTTATCAGGGAACACCGGGGAGCTGTTTTTT. The encoded protein is CASSLSGNTGELFF.

CDR3 protein: CASSRGLAGEGEQFF. Here the CDR3 DNA reads TGTGCCAGCAGTAGGGGACTAGCGGGGGAGGGTGAGCAGTTCTTC. This sequence joins TRBV6-1 and TRBJ2-1, with 14 bases matching TRBD2. Germline V lookup: CDR1 MNHNS, CDR2 SASEGT. The CDR3 sequence is 15 residues long. With V trimmed by 5 bases and J by 9 bases, 6 bases remained unmatched.

This clonotype was seen only once. The chain carries TRBV2 and TRBJ1-1, with D uncertain. CDR3 length equals 11 residues. CDR1 SNHLY and CDR2 FYNNEI come from the germline V gene. Trimming stripped 5 bases from V and 10 bases from J, with 11 bases between. This CDR3 is CASSPQIGAFF. The CDR3 nucleotides read TGTGCCAGCAGTCCCCAAATTGGAGCTTTCTTT.

The rearrangement joins TRBV15 to TRBJ2-3; D unclear. The V gene's germline CDR1 is LNHNV and CDR2 YYDKDF (reference sequence). The germline V and J ends were trimmed by 2 bases and 0 bases, with 3 bases remaining between them. The CDR3 length is 13 residues. CDR3 loop: CATSRRSTDTQYF. The CDR3 DNA follows: TGTGCCACCAGCAGACGCAGCACAGATACGCAGTATTTT.

V gene TRBV19 combines with J gene TRBJ2-3, with a possible D match to TRBD2 (5 bases). The V gene lost 10 bases and the J gene lost 5 bases, with 16 bases spanning the gap. Germline loops: CDR1 LNHDA, CDR2 SQIVND (reference sequence). This CDR3 spans 13 amino acids. In nucleotides, the CDR3 is TGTGCCACCGGGCCCGCTCGGGGAGATACGCAGTATTTT. Its protein is CATGPARGDTQYF.

This clonotype was seen ten or more times. The J gene is TRBJ2-7, the V gene TRBV9, with D uncertain. Germline values: CDR1 SGDLS, CDR2 YYNGEE. Trimming stripped 0 bases from V and 6 bases from J, with 13 bases between. The CDR3 runs 14 residues. The CDR3 DNA reads TGTGCCAGCAGCGTAGCGGTCTCCGGTGGCGAGCAGTACTTC. Translating it yields CASSVAVSGGEQYF.

This clonotype appeared many times. V gene TRBV4-1 combines with J gene TRBJ2-7, with TRBD1 matching over 9 bases. The V gene's germline CDR1 is MGHRA and CDR2 YSYEKL. Trimming at V came to 6 bases and at J to 4 bases, leaving 10 bases not matched to a gene. The CDR3 is 15 residues long. The CDR3 DNA reads TGCGCCAGCAGACCGACGGGACAGGGTATTTACGAGCAGTACTTC. Protein product: CASRPTGQGIYEQYF.

The chain combines TRBV25-1 with TRBJ1-4; D is perhaps TRBD1 (5 bases). The CDR3 runs to 16 residues. V dropped 8 bases and J dropped 10 bases, with 26 bases sitting between them. Germline CDR1 and CDR2: MGHDK and SYGVNS. Here the CDR3 reads CASSRGVGLVDVKLFF. As DNA, the CDR3 is TGTGCCAGCTCTCGGGGGGTGGGGCTGGTGGATGTAAAACTGTTTTTT.

This clonotype was recorded only once. This chain uses TRBV10-3 with TRBJ1-3, with D hard to call. With 7 bases removed from V and 4 bases from J, the gap between germline ends came to 5 bases. Germline V lookup: CDR1 ENHRY, CDR2 SYGVKD. CDR3 length: 11 residues. The CDR3 coding sequence is TGTGCCATCACCCAGGGAAACACCATATATTTT. Translated, it gives CAITQGNTIYF.

V gene TRBV15 combines with J gene TRBJ2-3; no clear D. Germline loops: CDR1 LNHNV, CDR2 YYDKDF (reference sequence). The CDR3 contains 14 residues. Trimming cost V 0 bases and J 2 bases, with 6 bases left between them. The CDR3 DNA reads as TGTGCCACCAGCAGAGATCGGGCCACAGATACGCAGTATTTT. Protein sequence: CATSRDRATDTQYF.

The chain uses TRBV10-3 and TRBJ2-1; 10 bases are shared with TRBD2. The V segment lost 1 base and the J segment 7 bases; nucleotides outside the gene matches: 4. The CDR3 loop spans 15 amino acids. Germline CDR1 and CDR2: ENHRY and SYGVKD. The DNA for the CDR3 is TGTGCCATCAGTGAGTGGTCTAGCGGGGGAAATGAGCAGTTCTTC. Protein product: CAISEWSSGGNEQFF.

J is TRBJ1-1 and V is TRBV12-3 or TRBV12-4; the match to TRBD1 covers 7 bases. V lost 7 bases, J lost 2 bases, and 16 bases stayed unmatched. The CDR3 sequence is 17 residues long. CDR3 amino acids: CASIPSGLTGTNTEAFF. The CDR3 DNA reads TGTGCCAGCATTCCCAGCGGGTTGACAGGGACTAACACTGAAGCTTTCTTT.

This clonotype occurred many times. The chain carries TRBV6-5 and TRBJ2-7, with D maybe TRBD1 (6 bases). CDR3 size: 15 residues. Deletions cut 6 bases from V and 0 bases from J, with 15 bases between. Germline CDR1 MNHEY, CDR2 SVGAGI. This CDR3 reads CASRYSGTISYEQYF. Here the CDR3 DNA reads TGTGCCAGCAGATATTCCGGGACAATCTCCTACGAGCAGTACTTC.

The chain links TRBV4-1 to TRBJ2-2, with D possibly called TRBD1 or TRBD2 (5 bases each). CDR1 and CDR2 (germline): MGHRA, YSYEKL. Deletions cut 4 bases from V and 6 bases from J, with 21 bases between. The length of the CDR3 is 17 residues. The CDR3 is CASSLFGGTPGSGELFF. In nucleotides, the CDR3 is TGCGCCAGCAGCCTTTTTGGGGGAACTCCGGGGTCCGGGGAGCTGTTTTTT.

This clonotype was found many times. This chain uses TRBV4-3 with TRBJ1-2; D may be TRBD1 (6 bases). CDR3 length: 14 residues. Trimming shortened V by 0 bases and J by 8 bases, and 13 bases separated the two germline ends. Germline-derived CDR1 and CDR2 are LGHNA and YSLEER. In DNA, the CDR3 is TGCGCCAGCAGCCAAGAGTCGGCAGGGGACGGCTACACCTTC. This translates into CASSQESAGDGYTF.

This clonotype was detected ten times or more. The V and J genes are TRBV7-9 and TRBJ2-1; unclear D gene. The germline V gene encodes CDR1 SEHNR and CDR2 FQNEAQ (reference sequence). The CDR3 is 14 residues long. V was shortened by 1 base and J by 0 bases, with 4 bases between the two germline ends. The CDR3 sequence: CASSLDFSYNEQFF. The CDR3, as DNA: TGTGCCAGCAGCTTAGACTTCTCCTACAATGAGCAGTTCTTC.

This clonotype showed up many times. The gene calls are TRBV10-3 and TRBJ2-7; 10 bases are shared with TRBD1. Trimming cost V 0 bases and J 2 bases; bases outside gene matches: 1. Germline V gives CDR1 ENHRY, CDR2 SYGVKD. The CDR3 totals 15 residues. CDR3 sequence (DNA): TGTGCCATCAGTGAGTCCGGACAGGGGGCCTACGAGCAGTACTTC. It translates to CAISESGQGAYEQYF.

V usage is TRBV2 and J usage is TRBJ2-7; D is unresolved. The CDR3 extends over 11 amino acids. V was pared by 10 bases and J by 5 bases, with 12 bases between. Germline loops: CDR1 SNHLY, CDR2 FYNNEI. The CDR3 here is CAILRANEQYF. CDR3 DNA sequence: TGTGCCATACTTCGGGCTAACGAGCAGTACTTC.

This sequence joins TRBV19 and TRBJ2-7; maybe TRBD1 (5 bases). In germline, CDR1 is LNHDA, CDR2 SQIVND (reference sequence). The CDR3 loop spans 14 amino acids. The V and J ends lost 5 bases and 2 bases respectively, with 13 bases between them. CDR3 nucleotides: TGTGCCAGTAGTTCCACAGGTAAAACCTACGAGCAGTACTTC. It codes for CASSSTGKTYEQYF.

The rearrangement links TRBV20-1 to TRBJ2-7; 7 nucleotides align to TRBD1. Germline-derived CDR1 and CDR2 are DFQATT and SNEGSKA (reference sequence). This CDR3 spans 13 amino acids. Trimming cost V 7 bases and J 2 bases; bases outside gene matches: 8. CDR3 in DNA: TGCAGTGTACCGTATGGGACAGCCTACGAGCAGTACTTC. It translates to CSVPYGTAYEQYF.